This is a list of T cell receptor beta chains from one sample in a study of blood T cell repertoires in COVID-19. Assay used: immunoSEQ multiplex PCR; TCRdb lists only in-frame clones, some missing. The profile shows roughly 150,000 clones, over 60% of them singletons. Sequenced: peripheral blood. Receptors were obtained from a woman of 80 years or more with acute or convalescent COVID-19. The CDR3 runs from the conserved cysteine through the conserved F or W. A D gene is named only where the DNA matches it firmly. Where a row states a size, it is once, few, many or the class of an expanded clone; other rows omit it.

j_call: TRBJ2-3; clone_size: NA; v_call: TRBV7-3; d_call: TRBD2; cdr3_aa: CASSLLGGATDTQYF; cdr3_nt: TGTGCCAGCAGCCTCCTCGGGGGGGCCACAGATACGCAGTATTTT
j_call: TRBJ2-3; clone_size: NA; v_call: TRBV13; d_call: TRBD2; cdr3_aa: CASSSRLAGGRKTDTQYF; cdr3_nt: TGTGCCAGCAGCTCTCGACTAGCGGGGGGCCGGAAGACAGATACGCAGTATTTT
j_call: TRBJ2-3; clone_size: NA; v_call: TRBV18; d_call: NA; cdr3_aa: CASSPSGTDTQYF; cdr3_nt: TGTGCCAGCTCACCCTCCGGCACAGATACGCAGTATTTT
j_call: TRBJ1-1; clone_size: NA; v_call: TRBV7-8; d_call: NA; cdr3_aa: CASSPTGKGAFF; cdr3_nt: TGTGCCAGCAGCCCGACAGGAAAAGGAGCTTTCTTT
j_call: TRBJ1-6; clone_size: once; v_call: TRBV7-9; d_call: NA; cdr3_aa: CASSPSGGLVGSYNSPLHF; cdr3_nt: TGTGCCAGCAGTCCTAGCGGGGGCTTGGTGGGCTCCTATAATTCACCCCTCCACTTT
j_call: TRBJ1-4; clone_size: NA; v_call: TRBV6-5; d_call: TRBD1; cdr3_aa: CASREDREREKLFF; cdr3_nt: TGTGCCAGCAGAGAGGACAGGGAGCGTGAAAAACTGTTTTTT
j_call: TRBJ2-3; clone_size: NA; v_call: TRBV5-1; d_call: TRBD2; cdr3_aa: CASTQTSGTTDTQYF; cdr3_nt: TGCGCCAGCACCCAGACTAGCGGAACCACAGATACGCAGTATTTT
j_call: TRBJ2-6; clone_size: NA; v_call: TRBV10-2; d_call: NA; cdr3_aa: CASTNSGANVLTF; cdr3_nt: TGCGCCAGCACTAACTCTGGGGCCAACGTCCTGACTTTC
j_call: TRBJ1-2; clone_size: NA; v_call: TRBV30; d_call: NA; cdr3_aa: CAWNAEKGVGYTF; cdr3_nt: TGTGCCTGGAATGCGGAGAAGGGGGTTGGCTACACCTTC
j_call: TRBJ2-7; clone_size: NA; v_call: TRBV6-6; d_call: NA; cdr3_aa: CASNPGDVYEQYF; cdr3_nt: TGTGCCAGCAATCCAGGGGACGTCTACGAGCAGTACTTC
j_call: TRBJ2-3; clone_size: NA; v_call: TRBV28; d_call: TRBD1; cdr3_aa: CASTMTGETDTQYF; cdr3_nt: TGTGCCAGCACGATGACAGGGGAGACAGATACGCAGTATTTT
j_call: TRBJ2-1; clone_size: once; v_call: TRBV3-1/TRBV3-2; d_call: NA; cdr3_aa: CASSQGVLGGNEQFF; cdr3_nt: TGTGCCAGCAGCCAAGGAGTCCTAGGGGGCAATGAGCAGTTCTTC
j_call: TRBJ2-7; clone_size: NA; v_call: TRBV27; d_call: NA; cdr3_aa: CASSLSYGSGEQYF; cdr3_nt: TGTGCCAGCAGTTTATCGTACGGGTCGGGCGAGCAGTACTTC
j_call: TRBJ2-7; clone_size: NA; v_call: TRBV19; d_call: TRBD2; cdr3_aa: CASSVAGGPYEQYF; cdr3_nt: TGTGCCAGTAGTGTAGCGGGAGGGCCATACGAGCAGTACTTC
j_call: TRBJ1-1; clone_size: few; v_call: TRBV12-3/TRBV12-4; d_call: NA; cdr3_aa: CASSQGPTEAFF; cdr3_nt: TGTGCCAGCAGCCAGGGTCCCACTGAAGCTTTCTTT
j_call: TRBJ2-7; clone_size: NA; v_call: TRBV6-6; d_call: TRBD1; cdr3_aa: CASQDRGDYEQYF; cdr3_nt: TGTGCCAGCCAGGACAGGGGCGACTACGAGCAGTACTTC
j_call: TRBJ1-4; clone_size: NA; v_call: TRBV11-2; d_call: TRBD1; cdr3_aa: CASSRGQAQEKLFF; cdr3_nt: TGTGCCAGCAGCCGGGGACAGGCTCAAGAAAAACTGTTTTTT
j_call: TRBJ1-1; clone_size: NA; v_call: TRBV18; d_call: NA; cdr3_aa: CASSPTGNTEAFF; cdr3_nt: TGTGCCAGCTCACCCACAGGGAACACTGAAGCTTTCTTT
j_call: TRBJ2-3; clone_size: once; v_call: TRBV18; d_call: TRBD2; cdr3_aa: CASSPWGLAGSTDTQYF; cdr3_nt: TGTGCCAGCTCACCATGGGGACTAGCGGGATCAACAGATACGCAGTATTTT
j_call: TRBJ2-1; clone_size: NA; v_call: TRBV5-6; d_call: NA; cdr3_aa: CASSLSRGPARLSDNEQFF; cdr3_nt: TGTGCCAGCAGCTTGAGTCGCGGCCCCGCAAGACTAAGCGACAATGAGCAGTTCTTC
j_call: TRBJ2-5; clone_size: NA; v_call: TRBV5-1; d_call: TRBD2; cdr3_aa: CASSYGTSGGARETQYF; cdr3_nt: TGCGCCAGCAGCTACGGGACTAGCGGGGGGGCCCGCGAGACCCAGTACTTC
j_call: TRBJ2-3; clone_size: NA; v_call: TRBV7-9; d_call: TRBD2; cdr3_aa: CASSLTGQRGDTQYF; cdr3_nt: TGTGCCAGCAGCTTAACCGGACAGCGGGGGGATACGCAGTATTTT
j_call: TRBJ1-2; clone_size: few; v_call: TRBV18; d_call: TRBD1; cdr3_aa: CASSLSTGTFYGYTF; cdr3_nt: TGTGCCAGCTCACTATCGACAGGGACCTTCTATGGCTACACCTTC
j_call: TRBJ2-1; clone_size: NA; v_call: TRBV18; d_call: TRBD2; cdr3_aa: CASSPSDSGDNEQFF; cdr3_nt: TGTGCCAGCTCACCCTCGGATAGCGGGGACAATGAGCAGTTCTTC
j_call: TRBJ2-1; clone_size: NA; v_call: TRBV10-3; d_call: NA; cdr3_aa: CAIRGGRGSSGEQFF; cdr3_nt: TGTGCCATCAGGGGGGGGCGTGGGAGTTCGGGTGAGCAGTTCTTC
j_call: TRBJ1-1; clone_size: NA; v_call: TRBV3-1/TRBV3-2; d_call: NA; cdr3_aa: CASSQANSQILF; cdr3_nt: TGTGCCAGCAGCCAAGCCAACAGCCAGATCCTCTTT
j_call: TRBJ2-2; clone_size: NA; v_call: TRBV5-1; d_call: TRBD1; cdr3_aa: CASSFPDRVGSGELFF; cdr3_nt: TGCGCCAGCAGCTTTCCGGACAGGGTCGGTAGCGGGGAGCTGTTTTTT
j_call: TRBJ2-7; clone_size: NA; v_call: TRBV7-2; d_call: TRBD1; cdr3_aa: CASSSPTDRGQDKEYF; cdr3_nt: TGTGCCAGCAGCTCCCCGACGGACAGGGGGCAAGATAAGGAGTACTTC
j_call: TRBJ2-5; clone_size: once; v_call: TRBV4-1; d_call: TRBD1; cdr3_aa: CASSQSADRGGRETQYF; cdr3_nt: TGCGCCAGCAGCCAGTCCGCAGACAGGGGTGGGAGAGAGACCCAGTACTTC
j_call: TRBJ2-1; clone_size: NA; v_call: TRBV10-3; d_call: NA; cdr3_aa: CAISESLYREPYNEQFF; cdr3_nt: TGTGCCATCAGTGAGTCCCTATACAGGGAACCCTACAATGAGCAGTTCTTC
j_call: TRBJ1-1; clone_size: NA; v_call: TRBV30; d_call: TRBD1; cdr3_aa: CAWGTGVGTEAFF; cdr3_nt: TGTGCCTGGGGGACAGGGGTCGGGACTGAAGCTTTCTTT
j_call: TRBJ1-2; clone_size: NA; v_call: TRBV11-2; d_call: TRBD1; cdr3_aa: CASSQGQNYGYTF; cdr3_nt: TGTGCCAGCAGCCAGGGACAGAACTATGGCTACACCTTC
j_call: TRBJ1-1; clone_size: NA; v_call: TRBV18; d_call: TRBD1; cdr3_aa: CASSPATGARTEAFF; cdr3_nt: TGTGCCAGCTCACCTGCTACAGGGGCAAGGACTGAAGCTTTCTTT
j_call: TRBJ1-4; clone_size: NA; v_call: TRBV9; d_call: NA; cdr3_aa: CASSLSRGGGSTNEKLFF; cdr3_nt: TGTGCCAGCAGCCTGAGTAGAGGGGGGGGATCCACTAATGAAAAACTGTTTTTT
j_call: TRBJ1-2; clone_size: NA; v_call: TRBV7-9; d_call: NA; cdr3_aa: CASSLAGGYGYTF; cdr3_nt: TGTGCCAGCAGCTTAGCAGGGGGATATGGCTACACCTTC
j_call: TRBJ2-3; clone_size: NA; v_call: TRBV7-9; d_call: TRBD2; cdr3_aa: CASSRIAGGTDTQYF; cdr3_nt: TGTGCCAGCAGTCGTATAGCGGGGGGCACAGATACGCAGTATTTT
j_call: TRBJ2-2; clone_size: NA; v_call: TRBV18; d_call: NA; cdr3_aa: CASSPKPGLQNTGELFF; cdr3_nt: TGTGCCAGCTCACCCAAACCGGGACTCCAAAACACCGGGGAGCTGTTTTTT